This T cell receptor (beta chain) originates from a study of cytomegalovirus exposure and HLA in healthy donors (dated by TCRdb to the late 2010s). For context, the study as a whole: An earlier analysis of around 600 of the donors reported roughly 270 Gb of sequence data and roughly 110 million unique TCR beta sequences from roughly 200 million T cells. An early release that covered about 600 HLA-typed donors contained approximately 300 gigabases of sequencing data and roughly 84 million unique TCR sequences. The genetic ancestry cluster associated with self-reported Caucasian donors included around 76% of the roughly 380 genotyped donors. The study aimed to test whether cataloging public T cell receptors could reveal signatures of past pathogen exposure. The T cell repertoires of 700 or so subjects were profiled by immunosequencing and related to cytomegalovirus serostatus. Along with the roughly 610-subject first cohort, a separate validation cohort of about 110 different subjects was used. The study combined high-throughput TCR immunosequencing, statistical association of individual TCRs with disease status, and machine learning to predict cytomegalovirus infection status. To study patterns of TCR occurrence, a later analysis re-analyzed previously published TCR beta repertoires from around 660 donors and added high-resolution HLA genotyping. Rather than drawing on any new phenotypic data, the later analysis identified candidate immune exposures from TCR beta sequences and the way those sequences occurred across donors. An earlier analysis of a few hundred of the donors applied high-throughput TCR beta sequencing to assess whether each TCR beta V gene segment acted as functional or pseudogenic. Donor age, sex, ethnicity and CMV serostatus were compiled alongside the repertoire data. A later genetic analysis used genome-wide SNP genotypes for about 60% of the roughly 670 donors, treating that subset as a discovery cohort. Every discovery cohort repertoire had been produced on one sequencing platform. Both class I and class II loci were covered by HLA typing, at four-digit resolution. The number of typed donors differed by locus: roughly 620-630 for A, B, C, DRB1 and DQB1; approximately 540 for DQA1; 606 for DPA1; and roughly 470 for DPB1. Five DR-DQ haplotypes were treated as single units for association and clustering because of strong linkage in the cohort. Among some 400 genotyped donors of the cohort, an average of about 240,000 unique TCR beta nucleotide sequences was sequenced per donor, of which about 19% were non-productive.

The method behind the library was the immunoSEQ multiplex PCR assay. For the multiplex PCR, a mixture combining 60 forward primers for TCR Vbeta segments and 13 reverse primers for TCR Jbeta segments was used. Amplification of the CDR3 region of rearranged TCR beta genes was performed with a multiplex PCR assay on genomic DNA. The amplified TCR beta libraries were sequenced on the Illumina HiSeq System as 87-base-pair reads. As for the original processing: A later analysis counted tens of millions of unique TCR beta chains across the 666 repertoires, and approximately 11 million of these chains were shared by at least two donors. Raw reads were error-corrected and collapsed into unique sequences by a nearest-neighbor algorithm in which closely related sequences were merged to remove PCR and sequencing errors. CDR3 sequences were aligned to IMGT reference sequences to assign V, D and J gene segments. For a sequence to be retained, at least a six-nucleotide match to both a V gene segment and a J gene segment was required. Rearrangements were classified as productive when the CDR3 lacked stop codons and remained in frame with V and J, and all other rearrangements were classified as non-productive. Following IMGT convention, CDR3 was defined as the stretch from the second conserved V-encoded cysteine up to the conserved J-encoded phenylalanine. In an earlier analysis of around 640 of the donors, sequences lacking an unambiguous match to a single V gene segment were excluded. An earlier analysis of almost 600 of the donors classified V segments as functional when productive rearrangements were above 56.7% and as segregating when the standard deviation between donors was above 5%. A statistical classification framework was developed to diagnose cytomegalovirus status using the catalog of TCR beta chain sequences. V and J gene assignment, in a later analysis, came from comparing TCR nucleotide sequences with IMGT/GENE-DB human TR gene sequences. The TCRdist pipeline was used in a later analysis to assign CDR3 sequences and most-parsimonious VDJ recombination scenarios. In a later analysis, each TCR beta chain was defined by its CDR3 amino acid sequence together with its V-gene family, and reads lacking a unique V-gene family were excluded. As a way to deal with suspected cross-contamination and a sequencing artifact, a later analysis dropped roughly 620 nucleotide sequences that were highly shared and had low generation probability. For each public chain, a later analysis derived a clonal expansion index from normalized ranks of inferred template counts within each repertoire. In a later analysis, generation probabilities were computed with a VDJ recombination model fitted to out-of-frame rearrangements, and the resulting probabilities were checked against IGoR. In a later analysis, TCR-TCR, TCR-HLA and TCR-CMV co-occurrence was scored with hypergeometric tests, and a repertoire-size bias correction was applied to TCR pairs. A later analysis estimated false discovery rates by permuting HLA or CMV assignments 20 times. A later analysis grouped co-occurring TCRs with DBSCAN, adding TCRdist sequence similarity when clustering within HLA-allele-positive subsets. Repertoires with fewer than 30,000 or more than 120,000 public chains were left out of co-occurrence clustering, as were five repertoires with anomalous nucleotide sharing. The source is immuneACCESS, and TCRdb retained only in-frame sequences with V and J called. Part of the clones is not carried over; for the studies checked, unresolved V genes explain less than half of this, and the remainder is unexplained. V and J calls and clone size follow that table, whereas D and trimming were derived from the DNA. Counted in this sample were approximately 170,000 clones; around 74% of them appeared once. About 2.9% of the sample comes from the top ten.

On the study overall, not on this receptor specifically: Roughly uniform sequencing depth across donors was assumed in presence/absence analyses, although this assumption may not hold. Most TCR sequences were observed very rarely across donors, whereas some public TCRs were present in many individuals. A later analysis reported that several top co-occurrence clusters appeared linked to parvovirus B19, influenza, CMV and Epstein-Barr virus. A few of the identified cytomegalovirus-associated TCR beta chains were confirmed in vitro to be specific for cytomegalovirus antigens. A total of 164 TCR beta chains were listed by the study as associated with cytomegalovirus. Specific HLA alleles were associated with around 18,000 TCR beta sequences at a false discovery rate of 0.05 in a later analysis. A later analysis found that HLA-associated TCR beta chains were more clonally expanded and had lower generation probabilities than equally common non-associated chains. According to a later genetic analysis, donors in an Asian-associated ancestry cluster had fewer N-insertions in productive TCRs than the roughly 660-donor mean. Only TCR beta chains were sequenced in this cohort, and the absence of alpha or paired-chain data limited detectable features. Correlated functional status among segregating V segments might be attributable to linkage disequilibrium, but an unknown experimental factor could not be ruled out. In both the original and validation cohorts, the classifier was reported to diagnose cytomegalovirus status with high specificity and sensitivity. Some IMGT-functional V segments, including TRBV6-2 and TRBV6-3, could not be distinguished by the 87-base-pair reads and were therefore excluded. According to a later analysis, most CMV-associated TCR beta chains appeared to be HLA-restricted, and the HLA associations seemed to be driven largely by CMV exposure. Roughly 17 rarely observed V segments, including chromosome 9 orphons, were excluded from the earlier analysis of approximately 500 of the donors because counts were too low. V-gene and J-gene trimming of TCR beta chains was associated with a missense DCLRE1C variant in a later genetic analysis, and the association was replicated in an independent cohort. For the cohort, immune exposure information was limited to CMV serostatus. When HLA alleles, especially DR and DQ, strongly co-occurred, TCR associations were difficult to assign to individual alleles. A further reported finding was that TCR beta sequences accurately predicted the HLA-A and HLA-B alleles for most subjects in the first cohort. The authors suggested that the approach could potentially be generalized to other disease states and immunological phenotypes. An earlier analysis of approximately 570 of the donors showed that most TCR beta V segments appeared in productive rearrangements either about 87% or about 30% of the time, which broadly matched IMGT annotations. A group of highly shared sequence variants was considered likely to be a technical artifact of the sequencing pipeline. Because some donors lacked HLA typing at each locus, the association tests relied only on the typed subset. A later analysis found that TCR association rates varied across HLA loci, with DRB1 alleles showing the most associated TCRs and HLA-C alleles the fewest.

This clone appeared a few times. Its antigen is unknown. Per-base quality was not reported, and no clone a single base away is much larger than it. V lost 8 bases and J lost 0 bases; the stretch between them is 16 bases long. CDR1 is given as LNHDA and CDR2 as SQIVND, both from the germline V gene (reference sequence). Inclusive of the bounding cysteine and phenylalanine, the CDR3 is 16 residues long. Here the CDR3 DNA is all that survives: 48 bases in frame from base 1. The cohort comprised around 700 healthy bone marrow donors. At the time of sampling, all cohort members were nominally healthy, though unrecorded immune exposures were likely present. The donor was CMV seronegative and was included in the group of around 320 seronegative cohort members. Each donor provided a peripheral blood sample, and peripheral blood mononuclear cells were used for TCR beta sequencing. Genomic DNA extraction from the blood cell samples was performed with the Qiagen DNeasy Blood Extraction Kit.

The rearrangement joined TRBV19 to TRBJ1-4; a tentative D match to TRBD1 spans 5 bases. Sequencing input: PBMCs. The source of this sequence is a female donor in good health and CMV-seronegative. The DNA sequence is given as TGTGCCAGTTCGGATTTAAGGGGCCCAACTAATGAAAAACTGTTTTTT. Its amino acids are CASSDLRGPTNEKLFF.